This T cell receptor (beta chain) comes out of a study of OX40 agonist ivuxolimab in advanced cancers. Overall study results and limits: Low normalized T-cell clonal expansion was additionally recorded for some nonresponders.

Germline loops: CDR1 GTSNPN, CDR2 SVGIG (reference sequence). The CDR3 runs 14 residues. V was shortened by 0 bases and J by 4 bases, with 12 bases between the two germline ends. The assay was immunoSEQ multiplex PCR, and TCRdb's table has in-frame clones only and misses some. The sample includes over 60,000 clones, approximately 86% seen only once; the top ten take approximately 0.92%. Turning to this clone: What it recognizes is unknown.

Autoimmune disease history or systemic immunosuppression led to patients being barred. The chain employs TRBV30 and TRBJ2-5; D gene ambiguous. The origin of this receptor is an adult with an advanced solid tumor such as melanoma, head and neck, liver or kidney cancer. The input for sequencing was CD4+ or CD8+ T cells sorted from blood, taken in a trial of the OX40 agonist ivuxolimab. CDR3 region: CAWSVLPRSETQYF. The CDR3 DNA reads as TGTGCCTGGAGTGTACTCCCCAGGTCAGAGACCCAGTACTTC.